This record covers a single T cell receptor beta chain. Profiled with immunoSEQ multiplex PCR; TCRdb holds only in-frame clones, not every one. There are around 60,000 clones in the sample; around nine tenths occur only once, and around 3% lies in the top ten. The sample comes from a study of T cell changes during pregnancy in multiple sclerosis. V lost 1 base and J 6 bases, leaving 15 bases between the germline ends. Germline V lookup: CDR1 SGHNT, CDR2 YENEEA. The CDR3 length is 15 residues. The sample in question was peripheral blood, obtained in the third trimester of pregnancy. The V gene is TRBV11-3, the J gene TRBJ1-2; perhaps TRBD1 as D (5 bases). The receptor comes from a female donor in good health, enrolled as a control in a pregnancy study. The CDR3 region is CASSLVRTPQDGYTF. In nucleotides, the CDR3 is TGTGCCAGCAGCTTAGTAAGGACACCTCAAGATGGCTACACCTTC.